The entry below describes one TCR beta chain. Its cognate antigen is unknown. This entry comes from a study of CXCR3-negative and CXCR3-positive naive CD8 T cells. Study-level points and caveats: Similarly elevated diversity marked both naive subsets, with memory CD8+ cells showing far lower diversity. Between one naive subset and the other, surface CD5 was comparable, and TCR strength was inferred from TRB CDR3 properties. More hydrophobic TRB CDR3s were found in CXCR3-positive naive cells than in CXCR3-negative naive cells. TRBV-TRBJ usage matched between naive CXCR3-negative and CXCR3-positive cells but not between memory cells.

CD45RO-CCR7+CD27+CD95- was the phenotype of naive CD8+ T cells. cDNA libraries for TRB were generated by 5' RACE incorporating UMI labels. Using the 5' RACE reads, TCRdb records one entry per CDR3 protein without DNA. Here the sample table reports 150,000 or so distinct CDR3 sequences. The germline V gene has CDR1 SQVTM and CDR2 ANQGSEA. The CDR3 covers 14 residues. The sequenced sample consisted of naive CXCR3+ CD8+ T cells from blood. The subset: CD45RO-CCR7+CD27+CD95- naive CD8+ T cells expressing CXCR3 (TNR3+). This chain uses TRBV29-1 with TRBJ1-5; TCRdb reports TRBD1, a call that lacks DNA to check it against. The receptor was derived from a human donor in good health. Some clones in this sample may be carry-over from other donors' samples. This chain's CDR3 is CSVEVGGEGQPQHF.